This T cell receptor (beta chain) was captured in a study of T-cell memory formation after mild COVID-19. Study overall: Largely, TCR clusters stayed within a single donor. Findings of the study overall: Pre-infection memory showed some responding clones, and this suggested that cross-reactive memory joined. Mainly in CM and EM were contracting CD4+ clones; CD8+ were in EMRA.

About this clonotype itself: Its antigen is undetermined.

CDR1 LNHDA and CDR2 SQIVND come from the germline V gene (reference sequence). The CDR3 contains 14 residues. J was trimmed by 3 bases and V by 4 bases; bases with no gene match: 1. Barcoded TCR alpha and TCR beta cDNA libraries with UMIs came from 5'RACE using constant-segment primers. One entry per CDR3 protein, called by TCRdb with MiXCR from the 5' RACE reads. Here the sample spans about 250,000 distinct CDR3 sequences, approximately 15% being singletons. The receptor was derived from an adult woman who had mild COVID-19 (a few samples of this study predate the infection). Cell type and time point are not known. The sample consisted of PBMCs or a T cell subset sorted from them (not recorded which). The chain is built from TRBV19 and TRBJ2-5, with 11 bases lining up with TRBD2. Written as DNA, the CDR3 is TGTGCCAGTAGTAAACTAGCGGGAGAAGAGACCCAGTACTTC. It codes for CASSKLAGEETQYF. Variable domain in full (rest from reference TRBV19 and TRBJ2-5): DGGITQSPKYLFRKEGQNVTLSCEQNLNHDAMYWYRQDPGQGLRLIYYSQIVNDFQKGDIAEGYSVSREKKESFPLTVTSAQKNPTAFYLCASSKLAGEETQYFGPGTRLLVL.